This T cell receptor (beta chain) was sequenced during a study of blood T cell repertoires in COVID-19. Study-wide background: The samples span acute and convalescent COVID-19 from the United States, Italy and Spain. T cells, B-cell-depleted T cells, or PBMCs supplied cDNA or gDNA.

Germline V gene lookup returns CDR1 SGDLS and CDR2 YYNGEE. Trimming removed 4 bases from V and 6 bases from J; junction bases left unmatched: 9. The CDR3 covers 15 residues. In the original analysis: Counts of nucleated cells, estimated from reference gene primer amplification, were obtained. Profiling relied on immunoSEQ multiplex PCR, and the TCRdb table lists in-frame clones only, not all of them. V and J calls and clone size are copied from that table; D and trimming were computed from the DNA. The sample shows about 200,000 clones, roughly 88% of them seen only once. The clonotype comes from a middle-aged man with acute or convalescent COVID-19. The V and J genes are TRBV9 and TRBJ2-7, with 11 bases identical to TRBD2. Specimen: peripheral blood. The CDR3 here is CASSIRTSGFSEQYF. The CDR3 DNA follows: TGTGCCAGCAGCATTCGGACTAGCGGGTTCTCCGAGCAGTACTTC.